This TCR beta chain originates from a study of T cell changes during pregnancy in multiple sclerosis (dated by TCRdb to the late 2010s). Study-wide context: The study examined how the T cell repertoire changed over the course of pregnancy in women with multiple sclerosis.

CDR1 LNHNV and CDR2 YYDKDF are derived from the germline V gene (reference sequence). V was cut back by 7 bases and J by 7 bases, leaving a gap of 17 bases between them. Spanning cysteine to phenylalanine, the CDR3 consists of 14 amino acids. Solely the CDR3 DNA is kept, with 42 bases framed from the first base. To note about this clone: Its antigen target is currently unknown. No quality values exist for individual bases; no much larger clone is one base distant.

Library generation was performed with the immunoSEQ multiplex PCR assay. TCRdb obtained this table from immuneACCESS and retained in-frame rearrangements with V and J assigned. These tables miss some clones; where compared with another copy, unresolved V genes account for less than half of the shortfall, and the remainder is unexplained. In this sample the table shows approximately 85,000 clones, 94% of which occur a single time. The ten biggest clones cover roughly 2.5% of the sample. The TCR sequence derives from a female donor with multiple sclerosis, enrolled in a pregnancy study. The sequence joins TRBV15 to TRBJ1-3; TRBD1 might be the D gene, on 5 matching bases. The starting material was peripheral blood, obtained in the third trimester of pregnancy. The DNA is TGTGCCACCACTCCCACCGGGGGGATCAACACCATATATTTT. This is translated as CATTPTGGINTIYF.